This TCR beta chain was profiled in a study of regulatory T cells in long-lasting Graves disease. Time point in this sample: newly diagnosed GD, antithyroid drugs for less than 3 months. Generation of the TCR library employed RNA extracted from PBMCs. HTBI primers from iRepertoire and Arm-PCR of CDR3 regions yielded the TCR beta libraries. TCRdb reanalysed the multiplex PCR reads using MiXCR and keeps one entry per CDR3 protein. The data hold about 470,000 distinct CDR3 sequences, with around 14% observed a single time. Germline CDR1 DFQATT, CDR2 SNEGSKA (reference sequence). Trimming took 5 bases from V and 4 from J, leaving 11 bases between them. The CDR3 covers 12 residues. The sample was also linked to a second study, of T cells in Graves' hyperthyroidism and ophthalmopathy. That source reports: Stable hyperthyroidism: no ophthalmopathy progression over 18 months of follow-up. The diagnoses drew upon clinical symptoms, serum thyroxine and TRAb, thyroid ultrasound and orbital computed tomography. The model's output predicted ophthalmopathy at a median of roughly seven months prior to onset.

The origin of this receptor is a woman in her twenties or thirties with Graves disease. V and J are TRBV20-1 and TRBJ1-2; possibly TRBD1 for D (6 bases). This specimen consisted of peripheral blood mononuclear cells (PBMCs), obtained at new diagnosis, from a patient treated with antithyroid drugs. The CDR3 coding sequence is TGCAGTGCTGTGACAGGAGGCTATGGCTACACCTTC. Its protein is CSAVTGGYGYTF.